Sequencing of this T cell receptor (beta chain) was carried out in a study of blood T cell repertoires in COVID-19. Whole-study context: From the United States, Italy and Spain came samples of acute and convalescent COVID-19. T cells, B-cell-depleted T cells, or PBMCs provided the cDNA or gDNA that served as material.

The CDR3 sequence is 15 residues long. V lost 4 bases and J lost 0; bases outside the gene matches: 4. CDR1 is SGDLS and CDR2 is YYNGEE in the germline V gene. Authors' analysis steps: Researchers report that nucleated cell counts were estimated from reference gene primer amplification. Assay used: immunoSEQ multiplex PCR; TCRdb lists only in-frame clones, some missing. V, J and clone size reflect that table, while D and trimming were determined from the DNA. The repertoire holds about 91,000 clones, with roughly nine tenths as singletons. What was sequenced was peripheral blood. The chain combines TRBV9 with TRBJ1-2; TRBD1 matches at 9 bases. The origin of this receptor is a man aged 65 to 85 with acute or convalescent COVID-19. The CDR3: CASSSRQGANYGYTF. CDR3 nucleotides: TGTGCCAGCAGCTCACGACAGGGGGCTAACTATGGCTACACCTTC.